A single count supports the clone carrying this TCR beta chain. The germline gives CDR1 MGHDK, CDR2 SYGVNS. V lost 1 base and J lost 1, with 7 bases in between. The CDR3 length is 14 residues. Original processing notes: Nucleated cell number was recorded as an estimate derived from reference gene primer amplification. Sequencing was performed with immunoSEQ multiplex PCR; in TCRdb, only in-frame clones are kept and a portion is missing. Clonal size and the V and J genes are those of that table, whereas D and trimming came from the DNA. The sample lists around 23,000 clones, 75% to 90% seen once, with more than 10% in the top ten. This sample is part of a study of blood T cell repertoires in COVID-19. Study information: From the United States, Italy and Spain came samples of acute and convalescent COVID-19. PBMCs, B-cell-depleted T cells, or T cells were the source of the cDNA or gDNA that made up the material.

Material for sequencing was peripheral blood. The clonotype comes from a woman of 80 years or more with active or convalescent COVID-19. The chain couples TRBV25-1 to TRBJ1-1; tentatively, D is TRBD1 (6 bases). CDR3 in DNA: TGTGCCAGCAGTGAATGGGGACAGAACACTGAAGCTTTCTTT. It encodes CASSEWGQNTEAFF. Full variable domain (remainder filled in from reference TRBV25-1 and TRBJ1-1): EADIYQTPRYLVIGTGKKITLECSQTMGHDKMYWYQQDPGMELHLIHYSYGVNSTEKGDLSSESTVSRIRTEHFPLTLESARPSHTSQYLCASSEWGQNTEAFFGQGTRLTVV.